A selection of T cell receptor beta chains follows, all from one sample in a study of blood T cell repertoires in COVID-19. Repertoires were generated with immunoSEQ multiplex PCR, while TCRdb's copy carries only in-frame clones and drops some. Of under 300,000 clones listed, 86% were seen once; the top ten hold under 6.5%. Sequenced sample: peripheral blood. Receptors originate from a man between 60 and 75 years old with acute or convalescent COVID-19. Each CDR3 is given without its conserved first and last residue.

TRBV6-5,ASNPGIGSEAF
TRBV30,AWSAPTSGPYNEQF
TRBV2,ASRFPNPEAF
TRBV28,ASRNKGRVETQY
TRBV7-7,ASSPGRGRSGGEKLF
TRBV15,ATSREKAGFSYNEQF
TRBV10-3,AISDASEVLKETQY
TRBV29-1,SVRTSTDTQY
TRBV28,ASSSSGRARFGSYNEQF
TRBV18,ASSSSSAGAYEQY
TRBV18,ASSPPTAGGTYEQY
TRBV7-9,ASKDREGQETQY
TRBV5-6,ASSLLKGGKTGPYGT
TRBV6-5,ASSSPRDGGNEKLF
TRBV7-9,ASSLGGLAGVHEQF
TRBV11-2,ASTFTGETGYGYT
TRBV4-2,ASSQDRQGLATNEKLF
TRBV11-3,ASSLGETGGKAF
TRBV6-2/TRBV6-3,ASSSVRADSVTDTQY
TRBV7-2,ASSPQGTGATGELF
TRBV23-1,ASSQTNPRDRAQSRH
TRBV18,ASSPGGEGNQPQH